This passage covers 15 T cell receptor beta chains from one sample sequenced in a study of control samples from healthy donors and cancer patients. Clones were sequenced by immunoSEQ multiplex PCR, and TCRdb holds only the in-frame ones, with some missing. Of over 85,000 clones listed, roughly 84% are singletons. Source material: PBMCs. These receptors were collected from a man between 65 and 85 years old with lung cancer.

The chain joins TRBV14 to TRBJ2-3; D is possibly TRBD2 (6 bases). Germline V CDR1 and CDR2: SGHDN, FVKESK. CDR3 length: 16 residues. The V end lost 4 bases, the J end lost 0 bases, and 14 bases lay between the germline ends. The CDR3 DNA reads TGTGCCAGCAGCCTTCGGGGGACCTCTAGCACAGATACGCAGTATTTT. As protein: CASSLRGTSSTDTQYF.

The chain combines TRBV19 with TRBJ1-5, with 9 bases fitting TRBD1. Germline trimming cut 6 bases from V and 4 bases from J; bases unmatched to any gene: 10. Germline V gene sequence: CDR1 LNHDA, CDR2 SQIVND (reference sequence). This CDR3 has 16 amino acids. DNA for the CDR3: TGTGCCAGTAGAAAGGGACAGGGCTTAGTAAATCAGCCCCAGCATTTT. It encodes CASRKGQGLVNQPQHF.

This chain's CDR3 is CASSGSGVASGNTIYF. In nucleotides, the CDR3 is TGTGCCAGCAGCGGGTCAGGGGTGGCATCTGGAAACACCATATATTTT. The chain links TRBV9 to TRBJ1-3, with TRBD1 as a possible D gene (6 bases). The CDR3 sequence is 16 residues long. Trimming cost V 3 bases and J 1 base, with 14 bases left between them. Germline loops: CDR1 SGDLS, CDR2 YYNGEE.

The chain carries TRBV21-1 and TRBJ2-7; the table calls TRBD1, which could not be checked here. TRBV21-1 is labeled a pseudogene. This CDR3 has 16 residues. CDR3: CASRPTGTGRSYEQYF. The CDR3 coding sequence is TGTGCCAGCAGACCGACCGGGACAGGGCGATCCTACGAGCAGTACTTC.

The chain carries TRBV3-1 (or the pseudogene TRBV3-2) and TRBJ2-3; D is uncertain. Germline loops: CDR1 LGHDT, CDR2 YNNKEL (reference sequence). The CDR3 is made up of 13 amino acids. Trimming left V 5 bases short and J 6 bases short, with 12 bases between. As DNA, the CDR3 is TGTGCCAGCAGCGCCTCCCTGTGGGATACGCAGTATTTT. Its translation: CASSASLWDTQYF.

This chain uses TRBV27 with TRBJ2-7; TRBD1 matches 8 bases. The germline V gene encodes CDR1 MNHEY and CDR2 SMNVEV (reference sequence). CDR3 length equals 16 residues. V trimming: 6 bases; J trimming: 1 base; junction bases outside the gene matches: 11. CDR3 sequence (DNA): TGTGCCAGCAGGACCGCCCGGCAGGGGGCGTCCTACGAGCAGTACTTC. It yields the protein CASRTARQGASYEQYF.

Here the CDR3 DNA reads TGTGCCTGGGGCGGGGGGCGGTACGAGCAGTACTTC. Protein: CAWGGGRYEQYF. This chain uses TRBV30 with TRBJ2-7, with 8 bases fitting TRBD2. The CDR3 loop spans 12 amino acids. The junction had 4 bases not matched to a gene; V was cut back by 5 bases and J by 4 bases. Looked up from germline, CDR1 is GTSNPN and CDR2 is SVGIG (reference sequence).

On this clone: The CDR3 does not close with the conserved phenylalanine or tryptophan, likely indicating a read error. It is unclear where the CDR3 begins or ends on the DNA, so no DNA is shown, and the CDR3 is as TCRdb lists it. The chain is built from TRBV7-2 and TRBJ2-7; the table's D gene call, TRBD1, was not cross checked with the DNA. In germline, CDR1 is SGHTA, CDR2 FQGNSA. The CDR3 has 13 amino acids, counting both end residues. This CDR3 reads CASSLGVRSRGFD.

Worth noting for this clone: This specimen includes other DNA sequences encoding the same CDR3. V usage is TRBV10-2 and J usage is TRBJ2-1; 8 positions agree with TRBD1. This CDR3 region has 16 residues. V lost 6 bases, J lost 8 bases, and 15 bases stayed unmatched. Germline values: CDR1 WSHSY, CDR2 SAAADI. This chain's CDR3 is CASSDPGQEVLDEQFF. CDR3 nucleotides: TGCGCCAGCAGCGATCCGGGACAGGAGGTTCTCGATGAGCAGTTCTTC.

The chain uses TRBV4-1 and TRBJ2-3; 7 bases agree with TRBD2. The CDR3 sequence is 16 residues long. Looked up from germline, CDR1 is MGHRA and CDR2 is YSYEKL. The V segment lost 3 bases and the J segment 2 bases; nucleotides outside the gene matches: 8. The CDR3 DNA reads TGCGCCAGCAGCCACCGCAGGACTAGTGTCACAGATACGCAGTATTTT. Translating gives CASSHRRTSVTDTQYF.

The DNA of the CDR3 is TGTGCCAGCAGCTCCCGGACAGGGGGCGAGCAGTACTTC. Protein: CASSSRTGGEQYF. The chain is built from TRBV11-2 and TRBJ2-7, with 10 bases aligning to TRBD1. V lost 4 bases to trimming and J lost 6 bases; unmatched junction nucleotides: 3. The CDR3 loop spans 13 amino acids. Germline assignment: CDR1 SGHAT and CDR2 FQNNGV.

In this sample, this clone turned up once. V is TRBV18 and J is TRBJ1-5, with 9 bases that match TRBD1. The CDR3 has 17 amino acids. Germline values: CDR1 KGHSH, CDR2 LQKENI. The V and J ends lost 4 bases and 4 bases, in that order; junction bases with no gene match: 11. The CDR3 nucleotides read TGTGCCAGCTCACGCCAACGAGAACAGGGGGCGAATCAGCCCCAGCATTTT. Translating gives CASSRQREQGANQPQHF.

CDR3 coding DNA: TGTGCCAGCAGTGCCTTGGTAGCGGGGGGGCCCTCCGAGCAGTACTTC. This gives the protein CASSALVAGGPSEQYF. The chain carries TRBV6-1 and TRBJ2-7, with 11 bases lining up with TRBD2. Unmatched junction bases numbered 11, after V lost 4 bases and J lost 6 bases. Germline-derived CDR1 and CDR2 are MNHNS and SASEGT. This CDR3 comprises 16 residues.

The chain has TRBV29-1 and TRBJ2-5; D remains ambiguous. Germline V CDR1 and CDR2: SQVTM, ANQGSEA. The CDR3 covers 13 residues. Deletions cut 5 bases from V and 0 bases from J, with 10 bases between. DNA of the CDR3: TGCAGCGTTTCCCAGTCATACCAAGAGACCCAGTACTTC. Protein sequence: CSVSQSYQETQYF.

V is TRBV9 and J is TRBJ1-1, with 8 bases matching TRBD1. V dropped 3 bases and J dropped 4; count of bases not matched to a gene: 8. Per germline, CDR1 SGDLS and CDR2 YYNGEE. The CDR3 runs to 15 residues. CDR3 residues: CASSATGDRGTEAFF. CDR3 DNA sequence: TGTGCCAGCAGCGCGACAGGGGATCGGGGCACTGAAGCTTTCTTT.